This T cell receptor (beta chain) comes out of a study of blood T cells in healthy people across ages (dated by TCRdb to the mid-2010s). Some background on the complete study: In model experiments, template switching captured roughly one uniquely barcoded TCR beta cDNA molecule for every two T cells. Using deep sequencing normalized with unique cDNA molecular identifiers, the study measured how TCR beta repertoire diversity changes with age. Donors were grouped into four age groups: young (average 16 years), middle-aged (about 38), aged (over 55) and long-lived (approximately 75). Two additional independent replicas of 1 million unique cDNA reads from the same blood draw were analyzed for two donors (one aged 18 to 29 and one aged 80 or older).

General findings and caveats noted by the study authors: Estimates of total diversity based on one million sequenced T cells were considered lower bounds and underestimates. The long-lived group showed more naive CD4+ T cells, fewer expanded clones and increased TCR diversity than the aged group, suggesting age selection. As age increased, observed TCR beta diversity per million T cells dropped in a roughly linear way, and a significant reduction was already evident by age 40. Because the CMV infection status of the donors was unknown, age-related changes in expanded clonotypes may potentially have been confounded. Bulk unsorted PBMC profiling prevented conclusive comparison of naive and antigen-experienced compartments. The percentage of naive T cells measured by flow cytometry correlated strongly with observed TCR beta diversity.

Preparation of the library involved 5' RACE. Sequencing used an Illumina HiSeq 2500. A second PCR of 7 to 11 cycles was performed with a sample-barcoded 5' primer and a J-beta primer mix. Each TCR beta cDNA molecule received a unique molecular identifier from a template-switch 5' adaptor carrying 12 random nucleotides. At least 2.5 million CDR3-containing paired-end reads were obtained from each sample. The Mint cDNA synthesis kit, primed by a TRBC-specific oligonucleotide, was used to synthesize first-strand cDNA from all RNA. Following uracil-DNA glycosylase treatment, all cDNA underwent a first 18-cycle PCR with the universal primers M1SS and BC2_uni_R. As for how the authors treated the data: For normalization, 1 million high-quality reads were randomly selected from each sample, with every read carrying a distinct molecular identifier. Instead of being binned into consensus sequences, reads that shared molecular identifiers were thrown out. CDR3 identification, clonotype clustering and error correction used MiTCR with a Q25 quality threshold and the strictest error-elimination algorithm. A nonparametric unseen species model using Euler transformation provided a lower-bound estimate of total TCR beta diversity. TCRdb redid the processing of the public reads, applying fastp at Q25 and MiXCR, and retained in-frame beta chains. Each entry is one CDR3 protein sequence, shown with its most common DNA and genes. The V and J calls follow TCRdb's processing rather than the paper's. This sample comprises 550,000 to 650,000 distinct CDR3 sequences, about 27% of them detected only once. The ten largest clones capture 3% to 4% of the sample.

CDR1 and CDR2 were assigned from the germline V gene (reference sequence) as MNHEY and SMNVEV. The trim is 0 bases for V and 4 bases for J, with a gap of 9 bases between the germline ends. The cysteine opens and the phenylalanine closes a CDR3 of 15 amino acids. Just the 45-base CDR3 DNA is kept, in frame starting at base 1. Turning to this clonotype: No cognate antigen has been identified for it. Per-base quality was not reported, and no clone a single base away is much larger than it.

The donors were 40 or so Caucasian individuals from Russia, aged 6 to 90 years, who were systemically healthy. Each donor gave 8 to 10 milliliters of peripheral blood, drawn into EDTA-treated Vacutainer tubes. Ficoll-Paque density-gradient centrifugation was used to isolate PBMCs, with at least 6.5 million obtained per sample. Total RNA was extracted from PBMCs with Trizol reagent, with at least 6 micrograms obtained per sample. Naive CD45RAhigh/CD27high T cell percentages were measured by flow cytometry on a PBMC aliquot from every donor. These same records also appear under a second study, on T cells of mothers and their children. Drawing on the second study: Nine systemically healthy Caucasian individuals served as donors, namely three mothers together with their six children. cDNA synthesis consumed the entire amount of extracted RNA, loaded at approximately 1.6 ug RNA in each 15 ul reaction. In the second PCR, the M1S primer added sample barcodes and 2-4 random nucleotides. Over 9.5 million TCR beta CDR3 reads were obtained for each mother, and about 3 million reads were obtained for each child. Thymic selection similarly shapes TCR recombination output in related and unrelated pairs, with minor effect from inherited differences. Normalized repertoire overlap was always found to be slightly, but never significantly, higher in related mother-child pairs than in unrelated mother-child pairs. No persistent microchimeric T cell clones were found, with a detection sensitivity of around 100 clones per million clonotypes. In the study, deep NGS was used to compare the TCR beta repertoires of mothers and children, and features distinguishing related mother-child pairs from unrelated individuals were sought. On average, the children were approximately 11 +/- 4 years old, while the mothers were about 37 +/- 4 years old. After adapter ligation with NEBNext reagents, the libraries were sequenced on Illumina HiSeq 2000 with 100+100 nt paired-end reads. Mother and child libraries were prepared a month apart and sequenced in separate runs to prevent cross-contamination. For each donor, between roughly 500,000 and 2,100,000 distinct TCR beta clonotypes were identified. Naive TCR beta clonotypes were estimated from low-frequency clonotypes matched to each donor's FACS-determined naive share, without sorting.

The chain is assembled from TRBV27 and TRBJ2-2; the D gene is possibly TRBD1 or TRBD2, with 5 bases matching each. The material sequenced was blood. This clonotype was sampled from a boy aged 2 to 10 in good health. The CDR3 reads as follows: CASSLSPGSTGELFF. The DNA sequence is as follows: TGTGCCAGCAGTTTATCCCCAGGGAGCACCGGGGAGCTGTTTTTT.